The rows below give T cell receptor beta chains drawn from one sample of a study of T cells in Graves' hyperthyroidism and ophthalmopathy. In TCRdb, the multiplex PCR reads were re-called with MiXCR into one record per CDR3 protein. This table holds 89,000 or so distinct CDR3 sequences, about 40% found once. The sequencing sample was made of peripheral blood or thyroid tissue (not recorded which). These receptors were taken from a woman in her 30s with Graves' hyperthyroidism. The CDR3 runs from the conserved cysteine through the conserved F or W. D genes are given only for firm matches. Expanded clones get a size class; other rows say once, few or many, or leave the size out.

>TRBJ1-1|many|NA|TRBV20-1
CSALKTGAEAFF
TGCAGTGCGCTAAAGACGGGGGCTGAAGCTTTCTTT
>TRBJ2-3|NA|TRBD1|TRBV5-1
CASQSTGNADTQYF
TGCGCCAGCCAATCGACAGGGAACGCAGATACGCAGTATTTT
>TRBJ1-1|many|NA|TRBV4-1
CASSLDRRTEAFF
TGCGCCAGCAGCCTTGACAGGCGGACTGAAGCTTTCTTT
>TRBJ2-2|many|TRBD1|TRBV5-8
CASSRRDRGRPEELFF
TGTGCCAGCAGCCGCCGGGACAGGGGGCGCCCAGAGGAGCTGTTTTTT
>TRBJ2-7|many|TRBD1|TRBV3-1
CASSQRTGTYEQYF
TGTGCCAGCAGCCAGCGGACAGGGACCTACGAGCAGTACTTC
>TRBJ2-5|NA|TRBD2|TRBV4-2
CASSQVSGSSETQYF
TGTGCCAGCAGCCAAGTTAGCGGGAGTTCAGAGACCCAGTACTTC
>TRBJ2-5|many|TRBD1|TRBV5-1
CASSLRTGEETQYF
TGCGCCAGCAGCTTGCGGACAGGGGAAGAGACCCAGTACTTC
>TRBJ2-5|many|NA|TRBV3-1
CASSPEVGGTQYF
TGTGCCAGCAGCCCTGAGGTGGGTGGTACCCAGTACTTC
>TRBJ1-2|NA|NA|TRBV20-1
CSASNPQGGGYTF
TGCAGTGCTAGTAATCCGCAGGGAGGCGGCTACACCTTC
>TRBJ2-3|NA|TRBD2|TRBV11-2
CASSLLASGYTQYF
TGTGCCAGCAGCTTATTGGCTAGCGGATATACGCAGTATTTT
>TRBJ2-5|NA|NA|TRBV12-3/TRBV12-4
CASSFRAQYF
TGTGCCAGCAGTTTTAGAGCCCAGTACTTC
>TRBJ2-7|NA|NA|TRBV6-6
CASSYSGGQLGEQYF
TGTGCCAGCAGTTATAGCGGTGGGCAATTGGGGGAGCAGTACTTC
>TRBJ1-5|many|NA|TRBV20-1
CSARIPTDNQPQHF
TGCAGTGCTAGAATCCCGACAGACAATCAGCCCCAGCATTTT
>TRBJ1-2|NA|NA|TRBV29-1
CSVDWQDYGYTF
TGCAGCGTTGATTGGCAGGACTATGGCTACACCTTC
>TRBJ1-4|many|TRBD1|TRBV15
CATSARDRGRDEKLFF
TGTGCCACCAGCGCCCGGGACAGGGGGCGAGATGAAAAACTGTTTTTT
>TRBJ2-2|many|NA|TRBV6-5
CASSYSLIPGELFF
TGTGCCAGCAGTTACTCGTTGATCCCCGGGGAGCTGTTTTTT
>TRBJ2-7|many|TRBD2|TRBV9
CASSPQTWPTSGQAYEQYF
TGTGCCAGCAGCCCTCAAACTTGGCCCACTAGCGGGCAAGCCTACGAGCAGTACTTC
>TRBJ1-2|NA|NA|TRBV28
CASSLNSYGYTF
TGTGCCAGCAGTTTAAACAGCTATGGCTACACCTTC
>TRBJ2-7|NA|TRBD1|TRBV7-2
CASSLSRTGYSYEQYF
TGTGCCAGCAGTTTAAGCCGGACAGGGTACTCCTACGAGCAGTACTTC
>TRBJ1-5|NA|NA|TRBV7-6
CASSLAPQSEQHF
TGTGCCAGCAGCTTAGCGCCCCAGTCTGAGCAGCATTTT
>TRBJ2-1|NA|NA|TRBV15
CATSRVGGGSEQFF
TGTGCCACCAGCAGAGTAGGCGGAGGTAGTGAGCAGTTCTTC
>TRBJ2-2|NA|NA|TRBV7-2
CASSYGDTGELFF
TGTGCCAGCAGTTACGGGGACACCGGGGAGCTGTTTTTT
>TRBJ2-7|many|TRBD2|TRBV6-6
CASSYSGLAAYEQYF
TGTGCCAGCAGTTACTCCGGACTAGCGGCCTACGAGCAGTACTTC
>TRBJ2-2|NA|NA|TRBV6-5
CASGGRADTGELFF
TGTGCCAGCGGAGGTAGGGCAGACACCGGGGAGCTGTTTTTT
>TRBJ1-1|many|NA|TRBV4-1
CASSQDRAGGIATEAFF
TGCGCCAGCAGCCAAGATCGGGCCGGAGGGATTGCCACTGAAGCTTTCTTT
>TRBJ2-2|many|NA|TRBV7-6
CASSLNSRGDLSGELFF
TGTGCCAGCAGCTTAAACTCTCGAGGGGACTTATCCGGGGAGCTGTTTTTT
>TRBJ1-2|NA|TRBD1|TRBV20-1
CSAGDRVRGGYTF
TGCAGTGCTGGAGACAGGGTCCGGGGAGGCTACACCTTC
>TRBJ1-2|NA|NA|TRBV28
CASSFLSMDSLYGYTF
TGTGCCAGCAGTTTCCTTTCAATGGACAGTCTCTATGGCTACACCTTC
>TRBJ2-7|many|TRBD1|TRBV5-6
CASSLPLTGFYEQYF
TGTGCCAGCAGCTTGCCCCTGACAGGGTTCTACGAGCAGTACTTC
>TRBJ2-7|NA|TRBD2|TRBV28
CASSLPRAGSYEQYF
TGTGCCAGCAGTCTTCCGAGAGCGGGAAGCTACGAGCAGTACTTC
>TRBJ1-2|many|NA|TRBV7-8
CASSFYGDGYTF
TGTGCCAGCAGCTTTTACGGTGATGGCTACACCTTC
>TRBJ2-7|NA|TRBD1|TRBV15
CATSSRDRAFHEQYF
TGTGCCACCAGCAGTCGGGACAGGGCCTTCCACGAGCAGTACTTC
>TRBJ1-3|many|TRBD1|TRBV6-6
CASSHRTNRGNGNTIYF
TGTGCCAGCAGCCACAGAACGAACAGGGGAAATGGAAACACCATATATTTT
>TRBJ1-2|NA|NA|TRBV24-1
CATSDFGRDYGYTF
TGTGCCACCAGTGATTTTGGCAGGGACTATGGCTACACCTTC
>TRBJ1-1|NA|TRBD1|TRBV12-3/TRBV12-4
CASSPDRVVTEAFF
TGTGCCAGCAGTCCCGACAGGGTGGTCACTGAAGCTTTCTTT
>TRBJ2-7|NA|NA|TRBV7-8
CASSSWGGAYGQYF
TGTGCCAGTTCGTCCTGGGGCGGGGCCTACGGGCAGTACTTC
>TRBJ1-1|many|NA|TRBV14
CASSRQANTEAFF
TGTGCCAGCAGTCGACAGGCTAACACTGAAGCTTTCTTT
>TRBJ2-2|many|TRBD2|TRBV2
CASRLLAGGSNTGELFF
TGTGCCAGCAGGTTATTAGCGGGAGGATCGAACACCGGGGAGCTGTTTTTT
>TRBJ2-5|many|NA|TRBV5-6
CASSPGPPEAYQETQYF
TGTGCCAGCAGCCCGGGACCTCCCGAAGCGTACCAAGAGACCCAGTACTTC
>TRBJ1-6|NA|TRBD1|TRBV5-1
CASSSGQGWEPLHF
TGCGCCAGCAGCTCCGGACAGGGTTGGGAACCCCTCCACTTT
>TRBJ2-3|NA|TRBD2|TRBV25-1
CANSDLTGGLADTQYF
TGTGCCAACAGTGATCTGACGGGGGGGTTGGCAGATACGCAGTATTTT
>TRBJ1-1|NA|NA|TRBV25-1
CASGYTGTLNTEAFF
TGTGCCAGCGGTTACACAGGCACTTTGAACACTGAAGCTTTCTTT
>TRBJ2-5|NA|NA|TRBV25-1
CASSARPGVRETQYF
TGTGCCAGCAGTGCTAGACCAGGGGTGAGAGAGACCCAGTACTTC
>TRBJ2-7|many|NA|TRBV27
CASSLIQGEQYF
TGTGCCAGCAGTCTCATCCAAGGAGAGCAGTACTTC
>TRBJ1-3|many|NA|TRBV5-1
CASSLEQGGGNTIYF
TGCGCCAGCAGCTTGGAACAGGGAGGTGGAAACACCATATATTTT
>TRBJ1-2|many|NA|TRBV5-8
CASSLRRGDGYTF
TGTGCCAGCAGCCTCCGTAGGGGGGATGGCTACACCTTC
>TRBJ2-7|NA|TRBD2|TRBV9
CASSVGTSGRVSYEQYF
TGTGCCAGCAGCGTAGGGACTAGCGGGAGGGTCTCCTACGAGCAGTACTTC
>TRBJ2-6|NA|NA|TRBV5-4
CASSFGRRDTEAF
TGTGCCAGCAGCTTCGGCCGGCGGGACACTGAAGCTTTC
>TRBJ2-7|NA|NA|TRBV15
CATSSLTLDGTYEQYF
TGTGCCACCAGCAGCTTGACCCTTGACGGGACCTACGAGCAGTACTTC